One and the same sample provided the 25 T cell receptor beta chains below, sequenced in a study of T-cell reconstitution after alpha-beta-depleted transplantation in children. The TCRbeta library incorporated unique molecular identifiers. Each CDR3 protein gets one entry after TCRdb re-called the PCR reads with MiXCR. This sample has fewer than 120,000 distinct CDR3 sequences, with 10% found just once. Material: PBMCs from the stem cell graft donor, obtained from the stem cell graft. These receptors were taken from a human donor who donated a stem cell graft to a child with acute lymphoblastic leukemia.

This clonotype was seen at least ten times. This chain links TRBV5-1 with TRBJ1-4; D is perhaps TRBD1 (5 bases). The CDR3 contains 14 residues. From germline, CDR1 is SGHRS and CDR2 YFSETQ. V dropped 3 bases and J dropped 3 bases, with 9 bases sitting between them. CDR3: CASSWDGANEKLFF. The CDR3 DNA reads as TGCGCCAGCAGCTGGGACGGCGCTAATGAAAAACTGTTTTTT.

This clonotype was counted at least ten times. The J gene is TRBJ1-4, the V gene TRBV7-9, with a weak D call TRBD1 (5 bases). Germline V gene data show CDR1 as SEHNR and CDR2 as FQNEAQ (reference sequence). The CDR3 totals 13 residues. V was pared by 1 base and J by 8 bases, with 8 bases between. The CDR3 DNA sequence: TGTGCCAGCAGCTTAGAGGCAGGGGAAAAACTGTTTTTT. Encoded protein: CASSLEAGEKLFF.

This clonotype has a count of ten or more. The rearrangement joins TRBV12-3 or TRBV12-4 to TRBJ1-4; D is perhaps TRBD1 (5 bases). The CDR3 sequence is 14 residues long. Trimming stripped 5 bases from V and 7 bases from J, with 14 bases between. The CDR3: CASSRQGSVEKLFF. CDR3 DNA: TGTGCCAGCAGTCGGCAGGGATCTGTTGAAAAACTGTTTTTT.

This clonotype was found many times. The CDR3 region is CASSSFSRRGANVLTF. CDR3 coding DNA: TGTGCCAGCAGCTCCTTCAGCCGGAGAGGGGCCAACGTCCTGACTTTC. The gene calls are TRBV7-2 and TRBJ2-6; D remains ambiguous. Per the germline V gene, CDR1 is SGHTA and CDR2 is FQGNSA. The CDR3 sequence is 16 residues long. V dropped 4 bases and J dropped 4 bases, with 14 bases sitting between them. Drawing the rest from reference TRBV7-2 and TRBJ2-6, the complete variable domain is GAGVSQSPSNKVTEKGKDVELRCDPISGHTALYWYRQSLGQGLEFLIYFQGNSAPDKSGLPSDRFSAERTGGSVSTLTIQRTQQEDSAVYLCASSSFSRRGANVLTFGAGSRLTVL.

This clonotype was seen repeatedly, ten times or more. The CDR3 DNA reads TGCAGCGTCCTCCCGACAGGGATAAATCAGCCCCAGCATTTT. Translating gives CSVLPTGINQPQHF. The chain links TRBV29-1 to TRBJ1-5, with 7 bases aligning to TRBD1. The CDR3 covers 14 residues. CDR1 SQVTM and CDR2 ANQGSEA come from the germline V gene. The J segment lost 4 bases and the V segment lost 6 bases, leaving 9 bases of the junction unmatched. Full variable domain (missing parts from reference TRBV29-1 and TRBJ1-5): SAVISQKPSRDICQRGTSLTIQCQVDSQVTMMFWYRQQPGQSLTLIATANQGSEATYESGFVIDKFPISRPNLTFSTLTVSNMSPEDSSIYLCSVLPTGINQPQHFGDGTRLSIL.

In regard to this clonotype: This may be a read error, as it is one base from a much larger clone. The gene calls are TRBV14 and TRBJ2-2; D is uncertain. CDR3 length: 13 residues. The germline V and J ends were trimmed by 4 bases and 5 bases, with 8 bases remaining between them. CDR1 and CDR2 (germline): SGHDN, FVKESK. The CDR3 region is CASSLTRTGELFF. Written as DNA, the CDR3 is TGTGCCAGCAGCCTGACAAGAACCGGGGAGCTGTTTTTT.

This chain joins TRBV9 and TRBJ1-1; D is ambiguous. From germline, CDR1 is SGDLS and CDR2 YYNGEE. V shed 0 bases and J shed 4 bases, with 10 bases lying between them. CDR3 length: 14 residues. The CDR3 here is CASSVGVGGTEAFF. For the CDR3, the DNA is TGTGCCAGCAGCGTAGGGGTGGGAGGCACTGAAGCTTTCTTT.

This clonotype has at least ten counts. The chain carries TRBV7-2 and TRBJ2-3; D is ambiguous. This CDR3 is 16 amino acids long. V lost 2 bases and J 1 base, leaving 13 bases between the germline ends. From germline, CDR1 is SGHTA and CDR2 FQGNSA. For the CDR3, the DNA is TGTGCCAGCAGCTTAAGTTGGGGTTCGCGCACAGATACGCAGTATTTT. This sequence encodes CASSLSWGSRTDTQYF.

This clonotype was counted ten times or more. The chain recombines TRBV3-1 with TRBJ2-7; 10 bases align to TRBD1. Germline loops: CDR1 LGHDT, CDR2 YNNKEL (reference sequence). With 4 bases clipped from V and 1 base from J, the junction kept 7 bases outside the gene matches. CDR3 length equals 16 residues. CDR3 loop: CASSPRPGQGSYEQYF. The CDR3 DNA reads as TGTGCCAGCAGCCCTCGGCCGGGACAGGGGTCCTACGAGCAGTACTTC.

This clonotype was observed many times. The J gene is TRBJ2-6, the V gene TRBV20-1; D is unclear. CDR1 is DFQATT and CDR2 is SNEGSKA in the germline V gene (reference sequence). V gave up 2 bases and J gave up 0 bases, with 5 bases separating them. The CDR3 extends over 14 amino acids. The DNA of the CDR3 is TGCAGTGCTAGAAGAGACTCTGGGGCCAACGTCCTGACTTTC. It translates to CSARRDSGANVLTF.

A remark on this clonotype: Given a much more abundant clone one base away, this may be a read error. This chain joins TRBV27 and TRBJ2-6, with D perhaps given as TRBD1 or TRBD2 (5 bases each). This CDR3 region has 15 residues. Germline lookup yields CDR1 MNHEY and CDR2 SMNVEV (reference sequence). CDR3 protein: CASSPGTGGANGLTF. CDR3 in DNA: TGTGCCAGCAGCCCGGGAACGGGTGGGGCCAACGGCCTGACTTTC.

This clonotype was recorded many times. This chain uses TRBV5-1 with TRBJ2-1, with 9 bases matching TRBD2. V lost 5 bases, J lost 4 bases, and 10 bases stayed unmatched. The CDR3 runs to 16 residues. The V gene's germline CDR1 is SGHRS and CDR2 YFSETQ. The CDR3 sequence: CASRLPPSGKYNEQFF. In nucleotides, the CDR3 is TGCGCCAGCAGGTTGCCGCCTAGCGGGAAGTACAATGAGCAGTTCTTC.

This clonotype was counted a few times. This chain joins TRBV14 and TRBJ2-3; the D gene is possibly TRBD1 (7 bases). CDR1 SGHDN and CDR2 FVKESK come from the germline V gene. V was cut by 2 bases and J by 6 bases, with 18 bases left in between. The CDR3 is made up of 16 amino acids. The CDR3: CASSQRQGGPADTQYF. CDR3 sequence (DNA): TGTGCCAGCAGCCAACGTCAGGGGGGACCGGCGGATACGCAGTATTTT.

The table lists this clonotype with a few counts. J is TRBJ2-1 and V is TRBV21-1; the table's D call TRBD1 went unverified against the DNA. TRBV21-1 is a documented pseudogene. The CDR3 spans 15 residues. CDR3 bases: TGTGCCAGCTCCCTAGCTTGGGGGGCTCGGAATGAGCAGTTCTTC. This codes for CASSLAWGARNEQFF.

This clonotype was picked up many times. The J gene is TRBJ1-2, the V gene TRBV5-1, with TRBD1 matching over 8 bases. Germline-derived CDR1 and CDR2 are SGHRS and YFSETQ. Losses at the gene ends were 4 bases for V and 2 bases for J; bases not matched to a gene: 4. CDR3 length: 14 residues. CDR3 sequence: CASSAQGENYGYTF. The CDR3 coding sequence is TGCGCCAGCAGCGCACAGGGGGAAAACTATGGCTACACCTTC.

This clonotype has a count of ten or more. This rearrangement joins TRBV24-1 to TRBJ2-3; 12 bases align to TRBD2. The CDR3 sequence is 18 residues long. The J segment lost 6 bases and the V segment lost 0 bases, leaving 9 bases of the junction unmatched. Germline CDR1 is KGHDR and CDR2 is SFDVKD. CDR3 bases: TGTGCCACCAGTGATTTGGATGGGACTAGCGGGTTCATGGATACGCAGTATTTT. Translated, it gives CATSDLDGTSGFMDTQYF.

Many counts were recorded for this clonotype. V gene TRBV20-1 combines with J gene TRBJ2-7; 11 bases match TRBD1. Germline trimming cut 5 bases from V and 3 bases from J; bases unmatched to any gene: 9. The germline V gene has CDR1 DFQATT and CDR2 SNEGSKA (reference sequence). The CDR3 is 15 residues long. CDR3 residues: CSASLPGQGDYEQYF. CDR3 nucleotide sequence: TGCAGTGCTTCTCTCCCGGGACAGGGGGACTACGAGCAGTACTTC.

Ten or more counts support this clonotype. This chain connects TRBV6-5 to TRBJ2-7, with a weak D call TRBD2 (5 bases). This CDR3 comprises 14 residues. In germline, CDR1 is MNHEY, CDR2 SVGAGI. Deletions cut 4 bases from V and 5 bases from J, with 15 bases between. CDR3 residues: CASSSPVSGNEQYF. Here the CDR3 DNA reads TGTGCCAGCAGTTCCCCCGTTTCGGGAAACGAGCAGTACTTC.

This clonotype occurred many times. The chain combines TRBV20-1 with TRBJ2-1; D unclear. Trimming cost V 5 bases and J 5 bases, with 22 bases left between them. Germline V gives CDR1 DFQATT, CDR2 SNEGSKA (reference sequence). CDR3 size: 16 residues. DNA of the CDR3: TGCAGTGCTCCGTCACCTCAACGAGCCAGGCACAATGAGCAGTTCTTC. Its protein is CSAPSPQRARHNEQFF.

This clonotype was detected many times. V and J are TRBV9 and TRBJ1-2, with 9 bases matching TRBD1. CDR1 and CDR2 from the germline V gene are SGDLS and YYNGEE. The CDR3 contains 15 residues. V lost 3 bases to trimming and J lost 6 bases; unmatched junction nucleotides: 9. CDR3 nucleotide sequence: TGTGCCAGCAGCGAAAGGGACAGGGTTATAGATGGCTACACCTTC. This encodes CASSERDRVIDGYTF.

This clonotype occurred many times. The chain recombines TRBV5-5 with TRBJ2-6; D is unclear. The CDR3 is made up of 15 amino acids. Germline V gene data show CDR1 as SGHKS and CDR2 as YYEKEE (reference sequence). V was clipped by 3 bases and J by 0 bases, with 7 bases between them. The CDR3 spells CASSSSDSGANVLTF. The CDR3 nucleotides read TGTGCCAGCAGCTCTTCAGACTCTGGGGCCAACGTCCTGACTTTC.

This clonotype was seen at least ten times. The V and J genes are TRBV7-2 and TRBJ2-7, with TRBD2 matching 13 bases. The V gene end was trimmed by 3 bases and the J gene end by 9 bases; junction bases not matched to a gene: 8. From germline, CDR1 is SGHTA and CDR2 FQGNSA. There are 15 residues in the CDR3. The CDR3 here is CASSLDWTSGSRQYF. In DNA, the CDR3 is TGTGCCAGCAGCTTGGACTGGACTAGCGGGAGTAGGCAGTACTTC.

This clonotype was counted at least ten times. V gene TRBV6-2 or TRBV6-3 combines with J gene TRBJ2-7; 7 bases map to TRBD1. With V trimmed by 3 bases and J by 3 bases, 5 bases remained unmatched. The CDR3 contains 14 residues. CDR1 and CDR2 from the germline V gene are MNHEY and SVGEGT. CDR3 loop: CASSYWTGGYEQYF. CDR3 DNA sequence: TGTGCCAGCAGTTATTGGACAGGTGGCTACGAGCAGTACTTC.

In its sample, this clonotype was seen many times. V and J are TRBV7-2 and TRBJ2-5; 9 nucleotides line up with TRBD2. Germline V gives CDR1 SGHTA, CDR2 FQGNSA. There are 18 residues in the CDR3. The ends lost 2 bases at V and 2 bases at J; junction bases unmatched: 12. The CDR3 nucleotides are TGTGCCAGCAGCTTAATTGAGGTGGCGGGGGGGCGGCAAGAGACCCAGTACTTC. Its protein product is CASSLIEVAGGRQETQYF.

This clonotype appeared many times. The rearrangement uses TRBV12-3 or TRBV12-4 and TRBJ2-6, with D possibly TRBD1 on 5 matching bases. The V end lost 1 base, the J end lost 0 bases, and 25 bases lay between the germline ends. The CDR3 consists of 22 residues. The CDR3 sequence: CASSLGGATGRLPFSGANVLTF. The CDR3 nucleotides read TGTGCCAGCAGTTTAGGGGGTGCCACAGGCCGTCTCCCGTTCTCTGGGGCCAACGTCCTGACTTTC.